The 25 T cell receptor beta chains given below trace back to one sample, sequenced in a study of OX40 agonist ivuxolimab in advanced cancers. TCRdb keeps only in-frame clones here, not all; method: immunoSEQ multiplex PCR. Altogether tens of thousands of clones are present, over 60% being singletons, with the ten largest covering roughly a quarter. Source: CD4+ or CD8+ T cells sorted from blood, taken in a trial of the OX40 agonist ivuxolimab. The receptors derive from an adult with an advanced solid tumor such as melanoma, head and neck, liver or kidney cancer.

This clone was seen just once. The chain couples TRBV9 to TRBJ2-6; D possibly uses TRBD1 or TRBD2 (5 bases each). The CDR3 has 16 amino acids. The germline gives CDR1 SGDLS, CDR2 YYNGEE. Trimming shortened V by 4 bases and J by 2 bases, and 13 bases separated the two germline ends. The CDR3 sequence: CASSPRGSAGANVLTF. For the CDR3, the DNA is TGTGCCAGCAGCCCGAGGGGTTCGGCTGGGGCCAACGTCCTGACTTTC.

The chain is built from TRBV5-1 and TRBJ1-5, with D perhaps matching TRBD1 (5 bases). This CDR3 is built from 15 residues. Germline V gene lookup returns CDR1 SGHRS and CDR2 YFSETQ. V lost 0 bases and J 7 bases, leaving 14 bases between the germline ends. This chain's CDR3 is CASSLDVRVGQPQHF. The CDR3 region has the DNA TGCGCCAGCAGCTTGGACGTCAGGGTAGGGCAGCCCCAGCATTTT.

This clone was seen only a few times. This chain links TRBV5-6 with TRBJ1-4, with no clear D. The CDR3 is 13 residues long. The V end was cut by 4 bases, the J end by 6 bases, with 10 bases between. Germline V gene sequence: CDR1 SGHDT, CDR2 YYEEEE. The CDR3 protein is CASSVRIDEKLFF. The CDR3, as DNA: TGTGCCAGCAGCGTAAGGATTGATGAAAAACTGTTTTTT. Combining the CDR3 with reference TRBV5-6 and TRBJ1-4 gives the whole variable domain DAGVTQSPTHLIKTRGQQVTLRCSPKSGHDTVSWYQQALGQGPQFIFQYYEEEERQRGNFPDRFSGHQFPNYSSELNVNALLLGDSALYLCASSVRIDEKLFFGSGTQLSVL.

The chain links TRBV4-1 to TRBJ1-2; 9 bases agree with TRBD1. The length of the CDR3 is 14 residues. V dropped 4 bases and J dropped 5; count of bases not matched to a gene: 5. The V gene's germline CDR1 is MGHRA and CDR2 YSYEKL. The CDR3 region is CASSRTGGGYGYTF. The CDR3 DNA reads TGCGCCAGCAGCCGAACAGGGGGCGGGTATGGCTACACCTTC.

The rearrangement links TRBV9 to TRBJ2-3; 7 bases align to TRBD2. This CDR3 is built from 15 residues. Per the germline V gene, CDR1 is SGDLS and CDR2 is YYNGEE. V shed 2 bases and J 3 bases; nucleotides not matched to a gene: 6. The CDR3 loop is CASSVRAGSTDTQYF. The CDR3 DNA follows: TGTGCCAGCAGCGTCCGAGCGGGGAGTACAGATACGCAGTATTTT.

This sequence joins TRBV27 and TRBJ1-5; TRBD1 aligns across 8 bases. V dropped 5 bases and J dropped 5; count of bases not matched to a gene: 8. There are 15 residues in the CDR3. CDR1 is MNHEY and CDR2 is SMNVEV in the germline V gene (reference sequence). The CDR3 bases are TGTGCCAGCAGTCCCAGGACAGGGTCTGATCAGCCCCAGCATTTT. Its translation is CASSPRTGSDQPQHF.

This rearrangement joins TRBV18 to TRBJ2-4, with D perhaps given as TRBD1 or TRBD2 (6 bases each). CDR3 length: 15 amino acids. In germline, CDR1 is KGHSH, CDR2 LQKENI. Trimming left V 8 bases short and J 7 bases short, with 21 bases between. The CDR3: CASASTGGGRNIQYF. The CDR3, as DNA: TGTGCCAGCGCATCGACCGGAGGGGGGCGGAACATTCAGTACTTC.

CDR3 nucleotide sequence: TGTGCCATCAGAGCCGGTCAGGAGAACACTGAAGCTTTCTTT. Translating it yields CAIRAGQENTEAFF. This chain joins TRBV10-3 and TRBJ1-1; unclear D gene. The germline V and J ends were trimmed by 6 bases and 1 base, with 12 bases remaining between them. Germline V gives CDR1 ENHRY, CDR2 SYGVKD. The CDR3 spans 14 residues.

The CDR3 DNA sequence: TGTGCCAGCATGAGTCCCGGGACAGGGGTATCCTACGAGCAGTACTTC. Translated, it gives CASMSPGTGVSYEQYF. This chain links TRBV28 with TRBJ2-7, with 10 bases lining up with TRBD1. V shed 7 bases and J 1 base; nucleotides not matched to a gene: 10. CDR1 is MDHEN and CDR2 is SYDVKM in the germline V gene. There are 16 residues in the CDR3.

This clone was seen only a few times. This chain joins TRBV11-2 and TRBJ2-1; 7 bases align to TRBD1. Germline-derived CDR1 and CDR2 are SGHAT and FQNNGV. There are 17 residues in the CDR3. Germline trimming cut 1 base from V and 5 bases from J; bases unmatched to any gene: 11. The CDR3 sequence: CASSLVGRQGPNNEQFF. In DNA form, the CDR3 reads TGTGCCAGCAGCTTAGTGGGGAGACAGGGACCTAACAATGAGCAGTTCTTC.

The genes are TRBV11-2 and TRBJ2-6; possibly TRBD2 for D (6 bases). Looked up from germline, CDR1 is SGHAT and CDR2 is FQNNGV. CDR3 length: 17 residues. Trimming shortened V by 5 bases and J by 1 base, and 15 bases separated the two germline ends. CDR3 amino acids: CASSRGTWVSGANVLTF. CDR3 DNA sequence: TGTGCCAGCAGCCGTGGGACTTGGGTTTCTGGGGCCAACGTCCTGACTTTC.

The V call is TRBV7-9, the J call TRBJ2-2; TRBD2 matches at 14 bases. The germline CDR1 and CDR2 sequences are SEHNR and FQNEAQ (reference sequence). Germline trimming cut 4 bases from V and 3 bases from J; bases unmatched to any gene: 10. The CDR3 spans 19 residues. CDR3 sequence: CASSSPGLAGAGDTGELFF. DNA for the CDR3: TGTGCCAGCAGCTCGCCGGGACTAGCGGGGGCGGGTGACACCGGGGAGCTGTTTTTT.

The CDR3 DNA sequence: TGTGCCAGTAGTATAACAGGGGGCGAATCAGATACGCAGTATTTT. Amino acids: CASSITGGESDTQYF. V gene TRBV19 combines with J gene TRBJ2-3; 9 nucleotides agree with TRBD1. CDR3 length: 15 amino acids. V lost 2 bases to trimming and J lost 4 bases; unmatched junction nucleotides: 4. CDR1 LNHDA and CDR2 SQIVND come from the germline V gene (reference sequence).

The CDR3 loop is CASSRTDYEQYF. The CDR3, as DNA: TGTGCCAGCAGCCGGACAGACTACGAGCAGTACTTC. V usage is TRBV7-9 and J usage is TRBJ2-7, with D perhaps matching TRBD1 (6 bases). The V end lost 5 bases, the J end lost 3 bases, and 8 bases lay between the germline ends. Germline-derived CDR1 and CDR2 are SEHNR and FQNEAQ (reference sequence). This CDR3 spans 12 amino acids.

The genes are TRBV2 and TRBJ1-5; D remains unclear. The V gene lost 9 bases and the J gene lost 2 bases, with 17 bases spanning the gap. CDR3 length: 15 amino acids. CDR1 is SNHLY and CDR2 is FYNNEI in the germline V gene. The DNA for the CDR3 is TGTGCCAGTGGATTATCGGGCAGTGGCAATCAGCCCCAGCATTTT. This encodes CASGLSGSGNQPQHF.

The chain couples TRBV7-2 to TRBJ2-7; D is unresolved. Germline lookup yields CDR1 SGHTA and CDR2 FQGNSA. Trimming shortened V by 5 bases and J by 2 bases, and 4 bases separated the two germline ends. This CDR3 contains 11 residues. CDR3 bases: TGTGCCAGCAGCCGAACCTACGAGCAGTACTTC. It specifies CASSRTYEQYF.

This clone was seen a handful of times. This rearrangement joins TRBV5-4 to TRBJ2-5; D tentatively fits TRBD1 or TRBD2 (7 bases each). V dropped 5 bases and J dropped 3 bases, with 14 bases sitting between them. This CDR3 has 14 residues. The V gene's germline CDR1 is SGHNT and CDR2 YYREEE (reference sequence). CDR3 nucleotide sequence: TGTGCCAGCAGTAAGACAGGGAGGGAAGAGACCCAGTACTTC. It encodes CASSKTGREETQYF. The whole variable domain, filled in from reference TRBV5-4 and TRBJ2-5, reads ETGVTQSPTHLIKTRGQQVTLRCSSQSGHNTVSWYQQALGQGPQFIFQYYREEENGRGNFPPRFSGLQFPNYSSELNVNALELDDSALYLCASSKTGREETQYFGPGTRLLVL.

This chain uses TRBV14 with TRBJ2-5, with TRBD2 as a possible D gene (5 bases). The CDR3 runs to 15 residues. Germline CDR1 and CDR2: SGHDN and FVKESK. V lost 1 base, J lost 5 bases, and 14 bases lay in between. The DNA for the CDR3 is TGTGCCAGCAGCCAAGCCGGACTCTGGGTGGAGACCCAGTACTTC. Its protein product is CASSQAGLWVETQYF.

For this clone: One end of the junction does not line up with germline, which may come from a read error. The chain is built from TRBV10-3 and TRBJ1-2; TRBD1 matches 12 bases. Germline assignment: CDR1 ENHRY and CDR2 SYGVKD. The length of the CDR3 is 16 residues. The CDR3 nucleotides read TGTGCCGTCAGTGAGGGACAGGGGGCTTCTAACTATGGCTACACCTTC. Its protein is CAVSEGQGASNYGYTF.

This chain joins TRBV19 and TRBJ1-1; 9 bases line up with TRBD1. The CDR3 runs 16 residues. Germline lookup yields CDR1 LNHDA and CDR2 SQIVND (reference sequence). The V gene end was trimmed by 5 bases and the J gene end by 0 bases; junction bases not matched to a gene: 7. The CDR3 nucleotides read TGTGCCAGTAGTCCCAGGACAGGGGCGATGAACACTGAAGCTTTCTTT. Translation gives CASSPRTGAMNTEAFF.

CDR3 DNA sequence: TGTGCCAGCAGCCGAAGGACGGGGGCATGGGAGACCCAGTACTTC. Residues: CASSRRTGAWETQYF. The chain combines TRBV5-8 with TRBJ2-5; D may be TRBD1 or TRBD2 (6 bases each). CDR1 SGHTS and CDR2 YDEGEE come from the germline V gene. V was pared by 4 bases and J by 5 bases, with 18 bases between. CDR3 size: 15 residues.

The count of this clone is one. This chain connects TRBV5-1 to TRBJ2-5; TRBD1 agrees at 11 bases. The ends lost 4 bases at V and 5 bases at J; junction bases unmatched: 7. CDR3 length: 15 amino acids. Germline V gene lookup returns CDR1 SGHRS and CDR2 YFSETQ. CDR3 nucleotides: TGCGCCAGCAGCACCGGGACAGGGGGAAGGGAGACCCAGTACTTC. This encodes CASSTGTGGRETQYF. The complete variable domain, with remaining parts taken from reference TRBV5-1 and TRBJ2-5, reads KAGVTQTPRYLIKTRGQQVTLSCSPISGHRSVSWYQQTPGQGLQFLFEYFSETQRNKGNFPGRFSGRQFSNSRSEMNVSTLELGDSALYLCASSTGTGGRETQYFGPGTRLLVL.

Concerning this clone: The identical CDR3 is also encoded by other nucleotide sequences in the sample. V and J are TRBV5-1 and TRBJ2-5; TRBD2 matches at 16 bases. Germline V gives CDR1 SGHRS, CDR2 YFSETQ. The CDR3 loop spans 16 amino acids. The V segment lost 4 bases and the J segment 2 bases; nucleotides outside the gene matches: 2. CDR3 loop: CASSPGLAGGQETQYF. The CDR3 coding sequence is TGCGCCAGCAGCCCGGGACTAGCGGGGGGGCAAGAGACCCAGTACTTC. The variable domain in full, with the rest retrieved from reference TRBV5-1 and TRBJ2-5, is KAGVTQTPRYLIKTRGQQVTLSCSPISGHRSVSWYQQTPGQGLQFLFEYFSETQRNKGNFPGRFSGRQFSNSRSEMNVSTLELGDSALYLCASSPGLAGGQETQYFGPGTRLLVL.

J is TRBJ2-5 and V is TRBV29-1, with TRBD1 matching 7 bases. J lost 4 bases, V lost 7 bases, and 12 bases had no gene match. The CDR3 consists of 14 residues. Germline V gene sequence: CDR1 SQVTM, CDR2 ANQGSEA. In nucleotides, the CDR3 is TGCAGCGACTGCAGCTCTGGACAGGCAGAGACCCAGTACTTC. Residues: CSDCSSGQAETQYF.

This rearrangement joins TRBV30 to TRBJ1-2; D unclear. CDR1 GTSNPN and CDR2 SVGIG come from the germline V gene (reference sequence). CDR3 length: 13 residues. V dropped 4 bases and J dropped 5 bases, with 14 bases sitting between them. CDR3 residues: CAWTRAAPYGYTF. The CDR3 coding sequence is TGTGCCTGGACAAGGGCAGCGCCGTATGGCTACACCTTC.